The clone carrying this T cell receptor (beta chain) was seen many times. TCRdb redid the calling of the 5' RACE reads with MiXCR, one entry per CDR3 protein. The table lists some 50,000 distinct CDR3 sequences, 15% to 20% of them singletons. This specimen belongs to a study of neurological immune-mediated disorders. The CDR3 extends over 14 amino acids. CDR1 is SGHTA, CDR2 FQGNSA, per germline. Deletions cut 10 bases from V and 3 bases from J, with 17 bases between. This chain links TRBV7-2 with TRBJ2-3; D may be TRBD2 (6 bases). This clonotype was sampled from a man aged 60 to 69 in good health. The specimen was PBMCs. This chain's CDR3 is CATFAGRQTDTQYF. The CDR3 DNA is TGTGCCACCTTCGCGGGGAGACAGACAGATACGCAGTATTTT.